These 24 T cell receptor beta chains share one sample of origin, sequenced in a study of blood T cells in healthy people across ages. Through a sample-barcoded 5' primer and a J-beta primer mix, a second PCR was run for roughly 6 to 11 cycles. A single record per CDR3 protein comes from TCRdb applying MiXCR to the 5' RACE reads. The sample includes about 1,400,000 distinct CDR3 sequences, roughly 59% of them seen just once. Sequencing was performed on blood. The receptors stem from a man between 18 and 29 years old in good health.

J is TRBJ1-2 and V is TRBV3-1; 9 positions match TRBD1. This CDR3 is 15 amino acids long. Germline CDR1 and CDR2: LGHDT and YNNKEL (reference sequence). V lost 0 bases and J lost 10; bases outside the gene matches: 9. The chain's CDR3 is CASSQDRGQGAPYTF. As DNA, the CDR3 is TGTGCCAGCAGCCAAGATCGGGGACAGGGAGCCCCCTACACCTTC. Full variable domain (remainder filled in from reference TRBV3-1 and TRBJ1-2): DTAVSQTPKYLVTQMGNDKSIKCEQNLGHDTMYWYKQDSKKFLKIMFSYNNKELIINETVPNRFSPKSPDKAHLNLHINSLELGDSAVYFCASSQDRGQGAPYTFGSGTRLTVV.

This clonotype has a handful of counts. The genes are TRBV14 and TRBJ2-1; TRBD2 might be the D (6 bases). Germline lookup yields CDR1 SGHDN and CDR2 FVKESK. The CDR3 runs 13 residues. The V and J ends lost 4 bases and 9 bases respectively, with 13 bases between them. This CDR3 is CASSLRLDGEQFF. The CDR3 nucleotides are TGTGCCAGCAGCCTCCGACTAGATGGTGAGCAGTTCTTC.

The chain joins TRBV7-2 to TRBJ2-5, with D unclear. V was clipped by 7 bases and J by 1 base, with 13 bases between them. Germline CDR1 is SGHTA and CDR2 is FQGNSA. The CDR3 runs 14 residues. The CDR3 sequence is CASKVLSSQETQYF. In DNA, the CDR3 is TGTGCCAGCAAAGTTTTAAGTTCCCAAGAGACCCAGTACTTC.

Turning to this clonotype: The junction does not match germline at one end; this may be a read error. The J gene is TRBJ2-5, the V gene TRBV4-2; D possibly corresponds to TRBD2 (5 bases). The DNA end favors TRBJ2-7, so the J call may be wrong. CDR1 is LGHNA, CDR2 YNFKEQ, per germline. This CDR3 region has 11 residues. The CDR3: CVSSLGVEQYF. The CDR3, as DNA: TGTGTCAGCAGCCTCGGGGTCGAGCAGTACTTC.

On this clonotype: At one end the junction does not follow the germline gene, possibly because of a read error. The chain combines TRBV5-1 with TRBJ2-1, with D unclear. CDR3 length: 13 amino acids. CDR1 is SGHRS and CDR2 is YFSETQ in the germline V gene. CDR3 nucleotide sequence: TGTGCCAGCAGCTTCGACGGCTACAATGAGCAGTTCTTC. Encoded protein: CASSFDGYNEQFF.

This clonotype came up a few times. The rearrangement uses TRBV9 and TRBJ1-2, with 8 bases that match TRBD1. The CDR3 runs 15 residues. V dropped 3 bases and J dropped 5; count of bases not matched to a gene: 9. Germline V CDR1 and CDR2: SGDLS, YYNGEE. The CDR3 DNA reads TGTGCCAGCAGCGCCTCCGGGACAGGATTATATGGCTACACCTTC. Amino acid sequence: CASSASGTGLYGYTF.

The chain has TRBV7-8 and TRBJ2-5, with 10 bases that match TRBD1. The CDR3 covers 16 residues. CDR1 is SGHVS, CDR2 FQNEAQ, per germline. V was pared by 3 bases and J by 1 base, with 5 bases of the junction left unmatched. The CDR3 protein is CASSFVGQGIQETQYF. In DNA form, the CDR3 reads TGTGCCAGCAGCTTTGTGGGACAGGGGATCCAAGAGACCCAGTACTTC.

This clonotype occurred once. The CDR3 bases are TGTGCCAGCAGCTTATGGCTTGGCTATAATTCACCCCTCCACTTT. Its protein is CASSLWLGYNSPLHF. The chain combines TRBV7-9 with TRBJ1-6; D is ambiguous. The length of the CDR3 is 15 residues. V shed 2 bases and J shed 3 bases, with 8 bases lying between them. CDR1 and CDR2 (germline): SEHNR, FQNEAQ (reference sequence).

The chain uses TRBV7-2 and TRBJ2-3, with D perhaps matching TRBD1 (5 bases). This CDR3 is built from 17 residues. The germline V and J ends were trimmed by 3 bases and 3 bases, with 19 bases remaining between them. Per the germline V gene, CDR1 is SGHTA and CDR2 is FQGNSA. Here the CDR3 DNA reads TGTGCCAGCAGCTTTCCAAAAGGGGCGAGTGGGACAGATACGCAGTATTTT. Translating it yields CASSFPKGASGTDTQYF. Combining the CDR3 with reference TRBV7-2 and TRBJ2-3 gives the whole variable domain GAGVSQSPSNKVTEKGKDVELRCDPISGHTALYWYRQSLGQGLEFLIYFQGNSAPDKSGLPSDRFSAERTGGSVSTLTIQRTQQEDSAVYLCASSFPKGASGTDTQYFGPGTRLTVL.

The rearrangement joins TRBV30 to TRBJ2-1, with TRBD2 matching 8 bases. CDR1 is GTSNPN and CDR2 is SVGIG in the germline V gene (reference sequence). This CDR3 spans 17 amino acids. Trimming cost V 3 bases and J 9 bases; bases outside gene matches: 19. Written as DNA, the CDR3 is TGTGCCTGGAGCCACGGGAGGGCCTCCGTTTCTTCTCGTGAGCAGTTCTTC. Translating gives CAWSHGRASVSSREQFF.

Only one count was recorded for this clonotype. This chain connects TRBV12-3 or TRBV12-4 to TRBJ2-3, with a possible D match to TRBD2 (5 bases). The ends were cut back, 7 bases at V and 4 bases at J, with 18 bases in the middle. This CDR3 region has 15 residues. As DNA, the CDR3 is TGTGCCAGCAATCCGACTAACGGTGTAGCAGATACGCAGTATTTT. Protein sequence: CASNPTNGVADTQYF.

The gene calls are TRBV7-2 and TRBJ2-7; no reliable D call. The ends were cut back, 2 bases at V and 3 bases at J, with 11 bases in the middle. The V gene's germline CDR1 is SGHTA and CDR2 FQGNSA. CDR3 length equals 14 residues. Here the CDR3 reads CASSLTTDNYEQYF. CDR3 nucleotide sequence: TGTGCCAGCAGCTTAACAACAGACAACTACGAGCAGTACTTC.

This chain joins TRBV5-1 and TRBJ1-2; maybe TRBD1 (6 bases). Germline CDR1 is SGHRS and CDR2 is YFSETQ. The CDR3 has 15 residues. V lost 4 bases, J lost 4 bases, and 17 bases lay in between. The CDR3 DNA is TGCGCCAGCAGCCTGGAGTCCCGAGGGGGCTATGGCTACACCTTC. It encodes CASSLESRGGYGYTF.

In regard to this clonotype: This may come from a read error, since a much larger clone is one base off. The rearrangement joins TRBV12-3 or TRBV12-4 to TRBJ2-5, with D unresolved. CDR3 length: 12 amino acids. V shed 5 bases and J shed 4 bases, with 8 bases lying between them. The CDR3 here is CASSNWGETQYF. The CDR3 DNA reads as TGTGCCAGCAGTAACTGGGGAGAGACCCAGTACTTC.

This clonotype was detected a few times. The genes are TRBV5-1 and TRBJ2-4, with 10 bases aligning to TRBD1. Trimming at V came to 4 bases and at J to 8 bases, leaving 6 bases not matched to a gene. This CDR3 spans 14 amino acids. From germline, CDR1 is SGHRS and CDR2 YFSETQ. The CDR3 DNA is TGCGCCAGCAGCACCGGACAGGGGGACGACATTCAGTACTTC. Its translation is CASSTGQGDDIQYF. Drawing the rest from reference TRBV5-1 and TRBJ2-4, the complete variable domain is KAGVTQTPRYLIKTRGQQVTLSCSPISGHRSVSWYQQTPGQGLQFLFEYFSETQRNKGNFPGRFSGRQFSNSRSEMNVSTLELGDSALYLCASSTGQGDDIQYFGAGTRLSVL.

The chain recombines TRBV9 with TRBJ2-3; TRBD1 might be the D (6 bases). The V end was cut by 4 bases, the J end by 4 bases, with 22 bases between. CDR1 and CDR2 from the germline V gene are SGDLS and YYNGEE. The CDR3 runs to 17 residues. The DNA for the CDR3 is TGTGCCAGCAGCCCACCGCCGGGACATTACGGGGCAGATACGCAGTATTTT. Encoded protein: CASSPPPGHYGADTQYF.

This clonotype has only a few counts. The gene calls are TRBV4-3 and TRBJ1-3, with TRBD1 matching over 7 bases. This CDR3 spans 16 amino acids. Trimming at V came to 3 bases and at J to 0 bases, leaving 5 bases not matched to a gene. CDR1 LGHNA and CDR2 YSLEER come from the germline V gene. DNA for the CDR3: TGCGCCAGCAGCCAGAGGACAGGTTACTCTGGAAACACCATATATTTT. As protein: CASSQRTGYSGNTIYF.

This chain joins TRBV20-1 and TRBJ2-7; 16 nucleotides align to TRBD2. CDR3 length equals 19 residues. The germline CDR1 and CDR2 sequences are DFQATT and SNEGSKA (reference sequence). With V trimmed by 4 bases and J by 0 bases, 12 bases remained unmatched. This CDR3 is CSAIPGTSGGEFSSYEQYF. CDR3 DNA: TGCAGTGCTATTCCGGGGACTAGCGGGGGGGAATTTAGCTCCTACGAGCAGTACTTC.

The chain couples TRBV12-5 to TRBJ1-2; D uncertain. The CDR3 runs 13 residues. V lost 2 bases to trimming and J lost 8 bases, with 12 bases between them. Looked up from germline, CDR1 is LGHNT and CDR2 is FRNRAP. CDR3 coding DNA: TGTGCTAGTGGTTTGATCAATAGGTGGGGCTACACCTTC. It specifies CASGLINRWGYTF.

V is TRBV29-1 and J is TRBJ2-1; 8 nucleotides agree with TRBD2. The germline V gene has CDR1 SQVTM and CDR2 ANQGSEA. The V and J ends lost 5 bases and 6 bases, in that order; junction bases with no gene match: 12. The CDR3 consists of 15 residues. As DNA, the CDR3 is TGCAGCGTTTCGGCGGGAGCGGCGGGGGGCAATGAGCAGTTCTTC. Protein sequence: CSVSAGAAGGNEQFF.

V and J are TRBV6-2 or TRBV6-3 and TRBJ1-2; D call uncertain. CDR3 size: 12 residues. In germline, CDR1 is MNHEY, CDR2 SVGEGT. The ends were cut back, 3 bases at V and 7 bases at J, with 9 bases in the middle. The CDR3 DNA reads as TGTGCCAGCAGTTATCTCTTTTTTGGCTACACCTTC. This codes for CASSYLFFGYTF.

The V and J genes are TRBV9 and TRBJ2-7, with 8 bases aligning to TRBD2. Germline CDR1 SGDLS, CDR2 YYNGEE. This CDR3 has 15 residues. The J segment lost 3 bases and the V segment lost 4 bases, leaving 9 bases of the junction unmatched. CDR3 in amino acids: CASSSLPGTSYEQYF. The CDR3 DNA sequence: TGTGCCAGCAGCTCTCTCCCCGGGACTAGCTACGAGCAGTACTTC.

This chain joins TRBV7-9 and TRBJ1-4, with 10 nucleotides matching TRBD1. J was trimmed by 4 bases and V by 4 bases; bases with no gene match: 9. Per germline, CDR1 SEHNR and CDR2 FQNEAQ (reference sequence). The CDR3 length is 17 residues. CDR3 residues: CASSSTGGDLVNEKLFF. Here the CDR3 DNA reads TGTGCCAGCAGCTCGACAGGGGGCGACTTGGTTAATGAAAAACTGTTTTTT.

Only a few counts were recorded for this clonotype. The gene calls are TRBV4-2 and TRBJ2-2; no reliable D call. The germline V gene encodes CDR1 LGHNA and CDR2 YNFKEQ. CDR3 length: 14 residues. V gave up 3 bases and J gave up 5 bases, with 10 bases separating them. CDR3 sequence reads: CASSQVRQTGELFF. CDR3 bases: TGTGCCAGCAGCCAGGTTCGGCAGACCGGGGAGCTGTTTTTT.